This record looks at one TCR beta chain sequence and its context. What it binds is not known. The sample originates from a study of beta chain features in type 1 diabetes. Of the isolated RNA, all was reverse transcribed, and so the sequenced material was expressed TCRB transcripts. TCRdb keeps only in-frame clones here, not all; method: immunoSEQ multiplex PCR. The sample carries under 850,000 clones, around an eighth recorded once. Study-wide points: All four CD4+ subsets of Type 1 diabetes patients contained TCRB CDR3s that were moderately but significantly shorter.

V dropped 1 base and J dropped 3; count of bases not matched to a gene: 2. This CDR3 has 13 amino acids. Germline V lookup: CDR1 SQVTM, CDR2 ANQGSEA. Sequences were obtained from naive CD4+ T cells from blood. The V gene is TRBV29-1, the J gene TRBJ1-1; 7 positions agree with TRBD1. The TCR was taken from a man between 18 and 35 years old with type 1 diabetes. The CDR3 here is CSVEVGTDTEAFF. As DNA, the CDR3 is TGCAGCGTTGAAGTAGGGACAGACACTGAAGCTTTCTTT.